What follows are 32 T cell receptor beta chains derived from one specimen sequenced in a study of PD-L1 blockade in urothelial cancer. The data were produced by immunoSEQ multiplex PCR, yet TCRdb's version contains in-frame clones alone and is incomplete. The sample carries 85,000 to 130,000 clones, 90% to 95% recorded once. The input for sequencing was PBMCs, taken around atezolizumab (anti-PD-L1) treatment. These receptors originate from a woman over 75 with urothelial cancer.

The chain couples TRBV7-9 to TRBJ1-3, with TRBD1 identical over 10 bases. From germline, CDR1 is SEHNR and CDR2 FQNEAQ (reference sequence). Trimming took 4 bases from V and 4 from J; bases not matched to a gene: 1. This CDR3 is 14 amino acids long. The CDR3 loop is CASSWGQGGNTIYF. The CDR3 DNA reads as TGTGCCAGCAGCTGGGGACAGGGGGGAAACACCATATATTTT.

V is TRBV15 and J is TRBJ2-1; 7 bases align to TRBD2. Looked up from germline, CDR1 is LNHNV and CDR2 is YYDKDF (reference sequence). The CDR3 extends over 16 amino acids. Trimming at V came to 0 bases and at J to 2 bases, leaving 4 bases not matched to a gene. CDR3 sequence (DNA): TGTGCCACCAGCAGAGAACCCAGCGGGGCCTACAATGAGCAGTTCTTC. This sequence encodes CATSREPSGAYNEQFF.

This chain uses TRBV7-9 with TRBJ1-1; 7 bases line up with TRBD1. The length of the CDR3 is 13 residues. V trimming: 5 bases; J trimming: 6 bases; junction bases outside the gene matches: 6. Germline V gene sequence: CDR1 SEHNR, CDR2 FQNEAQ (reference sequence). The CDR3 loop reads CASSRRDSPEAFF. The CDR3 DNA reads TGTGCCAGCAGCCGACGGGACAGCCCTGAAGCTTTCTTT.

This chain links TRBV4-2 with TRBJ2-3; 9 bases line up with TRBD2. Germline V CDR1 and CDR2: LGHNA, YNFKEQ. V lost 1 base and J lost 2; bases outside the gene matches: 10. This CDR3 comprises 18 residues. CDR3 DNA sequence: TGTGCCAGCAGCCAAGGGCTGATCGAGCGGGGGGCCACAGATACGCAGTATTTT. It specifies CASSQGLIERGATDTQYF.

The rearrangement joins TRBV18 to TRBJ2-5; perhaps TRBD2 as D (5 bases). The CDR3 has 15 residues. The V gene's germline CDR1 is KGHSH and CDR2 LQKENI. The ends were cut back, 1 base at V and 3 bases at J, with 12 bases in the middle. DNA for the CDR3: TGTGCCAGCTCACCACGCAGCGGAGTCAAAGAGACCCAGTACTTC. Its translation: CASSPRSGVKETQYF.

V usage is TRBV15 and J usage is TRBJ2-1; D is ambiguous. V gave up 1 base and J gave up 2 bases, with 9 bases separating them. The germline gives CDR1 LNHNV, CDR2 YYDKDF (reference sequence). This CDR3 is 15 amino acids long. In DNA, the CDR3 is TGTGCCACCAGCAGAGGCTTAGAAACCTACAATGAGCAGTTCTTC. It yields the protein CATSRGLETYNEQFF.

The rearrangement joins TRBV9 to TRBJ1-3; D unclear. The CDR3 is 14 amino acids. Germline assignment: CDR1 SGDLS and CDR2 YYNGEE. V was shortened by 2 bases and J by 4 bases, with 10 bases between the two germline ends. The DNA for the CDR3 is TGTGCCAGCAGCGTGAGTGGGAGCGGAAACACCATATATTTT. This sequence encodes CASSVSGSGNTIYF.

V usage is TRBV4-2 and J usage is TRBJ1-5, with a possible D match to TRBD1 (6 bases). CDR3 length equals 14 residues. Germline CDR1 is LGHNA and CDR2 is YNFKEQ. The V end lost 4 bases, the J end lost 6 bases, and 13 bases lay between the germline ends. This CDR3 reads CASSLGTTSQPQHF. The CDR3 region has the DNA TGTGCCAGCAGCCTCGGGACAACCAGTCAGCCCCAGCATTTT.

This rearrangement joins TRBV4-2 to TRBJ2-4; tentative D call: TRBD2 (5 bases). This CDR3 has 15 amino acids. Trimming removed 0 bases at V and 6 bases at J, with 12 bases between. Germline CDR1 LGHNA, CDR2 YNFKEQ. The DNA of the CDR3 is TGTGCCAGCAGCCAAGATCCACTCGAGGGAAACATTCAGTACTTC. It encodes CASSQDPLEGNIQYF.

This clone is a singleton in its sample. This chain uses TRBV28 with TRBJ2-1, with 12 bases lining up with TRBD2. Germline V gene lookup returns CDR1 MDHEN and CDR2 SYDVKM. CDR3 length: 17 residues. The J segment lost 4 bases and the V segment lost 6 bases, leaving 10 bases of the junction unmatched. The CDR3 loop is CASRTPAGLAGYNEQFF. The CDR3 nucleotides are TGTGCCAGCAGGACACCCGCGGGACTAGCGGGTTACAATGAGCAGTTCTTC.

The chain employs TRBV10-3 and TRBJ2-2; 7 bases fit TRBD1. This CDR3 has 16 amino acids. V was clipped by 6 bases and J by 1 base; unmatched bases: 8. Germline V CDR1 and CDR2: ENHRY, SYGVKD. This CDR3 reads CAISRQGQENTGELFF. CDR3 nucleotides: TGTGCCATCAGCCGACAAGGACAGGAGAACACCGGGGAGCTGTTTTTT.

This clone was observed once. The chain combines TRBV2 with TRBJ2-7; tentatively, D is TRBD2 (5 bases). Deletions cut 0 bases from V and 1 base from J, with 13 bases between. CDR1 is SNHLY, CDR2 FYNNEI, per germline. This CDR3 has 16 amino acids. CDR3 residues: CASSEALGGGSYEQYF. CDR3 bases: TGTGCCAGCAGTGAAGCGCTCGGCGGAGGATCCTACGAGCAGTACTTC.

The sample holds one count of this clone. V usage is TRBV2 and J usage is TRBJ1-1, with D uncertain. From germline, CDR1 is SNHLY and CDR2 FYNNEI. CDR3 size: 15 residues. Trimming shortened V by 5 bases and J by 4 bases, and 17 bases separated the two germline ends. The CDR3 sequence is CASSPDRVSSTEAFF. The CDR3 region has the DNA TGTGCCAGCAGTCCCGACCGGGTATCAAGCACTGAAGCTTTCTTT.

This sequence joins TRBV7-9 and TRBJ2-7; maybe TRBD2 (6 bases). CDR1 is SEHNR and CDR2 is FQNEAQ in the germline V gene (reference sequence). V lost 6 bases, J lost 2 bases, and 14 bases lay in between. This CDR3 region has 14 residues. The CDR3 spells CASRHWGVAYEQYF. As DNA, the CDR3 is TGTGCCAGCAGGCATTGGGGGGTCGCCTACGAGCAGTACTTC.

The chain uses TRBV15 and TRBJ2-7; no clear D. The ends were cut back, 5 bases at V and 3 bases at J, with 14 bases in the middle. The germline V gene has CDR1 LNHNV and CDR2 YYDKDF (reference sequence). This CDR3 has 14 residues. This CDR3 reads CATSLIDLGYEQYF. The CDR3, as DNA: TGTGCCACCAGCCTAATCGACTTGGGCTACGAGCAGTACTTC.

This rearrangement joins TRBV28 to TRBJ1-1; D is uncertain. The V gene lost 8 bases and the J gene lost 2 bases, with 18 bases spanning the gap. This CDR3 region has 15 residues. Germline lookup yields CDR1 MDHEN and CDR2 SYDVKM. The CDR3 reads CASGLAGLINTEAFF. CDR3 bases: TGTGCCAGCGGACTTGCGGGTCTTATCAACACTGAAGCTTTCTTT.

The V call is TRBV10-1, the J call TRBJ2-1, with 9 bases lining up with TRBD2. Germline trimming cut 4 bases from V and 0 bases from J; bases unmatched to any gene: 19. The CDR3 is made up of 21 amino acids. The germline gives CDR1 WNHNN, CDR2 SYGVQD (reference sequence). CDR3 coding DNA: TGCGCCAGCAGTGGACGTGCCGATGGACTAGCGACTCCCTCCTCCTACAATGAGCAGTTCTTC. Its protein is CASSGRADGLATPSSYNEQFF.

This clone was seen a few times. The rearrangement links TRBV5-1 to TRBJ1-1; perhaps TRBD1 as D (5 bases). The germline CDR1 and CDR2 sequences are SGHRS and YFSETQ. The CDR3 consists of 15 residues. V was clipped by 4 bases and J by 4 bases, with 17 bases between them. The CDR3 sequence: CASSRGGGESTEAFF. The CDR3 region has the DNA TGCGCCAGCAGCCGCGGGGGTGGTGAGAGCACTGAAGCTTTCTTT.

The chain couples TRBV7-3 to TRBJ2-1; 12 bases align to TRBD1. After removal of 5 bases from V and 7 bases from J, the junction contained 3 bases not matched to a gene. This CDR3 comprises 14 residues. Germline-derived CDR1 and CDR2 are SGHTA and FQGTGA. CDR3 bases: TGTGCCAGCAGCCTGGGACAGGGGGCAAATGAGCAGTTCTTC. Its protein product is CASSLGQGANEQFF.

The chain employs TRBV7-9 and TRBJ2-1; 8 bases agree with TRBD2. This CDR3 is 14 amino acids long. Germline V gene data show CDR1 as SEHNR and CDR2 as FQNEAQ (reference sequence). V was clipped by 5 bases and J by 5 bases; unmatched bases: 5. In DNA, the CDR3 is TGTGCCAGCAGCCCAAGGCGGGGGGACAATGAGCAGTTCTTC. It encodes CASSPRRGDNEQFF.

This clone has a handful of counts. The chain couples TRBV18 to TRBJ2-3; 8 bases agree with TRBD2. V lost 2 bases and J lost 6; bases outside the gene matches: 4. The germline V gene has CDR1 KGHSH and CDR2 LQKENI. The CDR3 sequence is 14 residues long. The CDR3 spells CASSPSGGSDTQYF. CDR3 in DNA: TGTGCCAGCTCACCAAGCGGGGGCTCGGATACGCAGTATTTT.

The CDR3 spells CASSPLAVSNQPQHF. The CDR3 DNA reads TGCGCCAGCAGCCCCTTGGCAGTTAGCAATCAGCCCCAGCATTTT. The V call is TRBV10-2, the J call TRBJ1-5; D not resolved. The CDR3 runs 15 residues. Between the trimmed V and J ends, which lost 6 bases and 0 bases, there was a span of 12 bases. Germline loops: CDR1 WSHSY, CDR2 SAAADI.

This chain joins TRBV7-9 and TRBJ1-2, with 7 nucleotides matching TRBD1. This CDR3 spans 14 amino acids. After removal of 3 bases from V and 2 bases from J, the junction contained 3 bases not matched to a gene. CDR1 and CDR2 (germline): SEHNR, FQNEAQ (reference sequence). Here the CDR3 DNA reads TGTGCCAGCAGCTTGAGGGGGCTCAACTATGGCTACACCTTC. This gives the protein CASSLRGLNYGYTF.

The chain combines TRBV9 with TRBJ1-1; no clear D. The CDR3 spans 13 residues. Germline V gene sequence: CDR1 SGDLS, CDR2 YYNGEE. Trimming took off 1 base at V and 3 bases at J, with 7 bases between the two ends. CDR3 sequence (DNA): TGTGCCAGCAGCGTATTTGGAGACACTGAAGCTTTCTTT. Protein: CASSVFGDTEAFF.

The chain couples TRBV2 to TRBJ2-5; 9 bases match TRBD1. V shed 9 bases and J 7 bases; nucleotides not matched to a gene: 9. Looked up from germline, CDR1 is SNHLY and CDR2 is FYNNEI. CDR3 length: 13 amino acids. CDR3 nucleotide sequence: TGTGCCAGGCAGGGACAGGGATTAGGGACCCAGTACTTC. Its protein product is CARQGQGLGTQYF.

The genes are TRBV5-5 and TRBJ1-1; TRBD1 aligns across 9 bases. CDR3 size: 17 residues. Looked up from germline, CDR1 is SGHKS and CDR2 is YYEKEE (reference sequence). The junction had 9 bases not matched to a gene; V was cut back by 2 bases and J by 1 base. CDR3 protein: CASSFPGQGFRNTEAFF. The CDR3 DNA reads TGTGCCAGCAGCTTCCCGGGACAGGGTTTTAGGAACACTGAAGCTTTCTTT.

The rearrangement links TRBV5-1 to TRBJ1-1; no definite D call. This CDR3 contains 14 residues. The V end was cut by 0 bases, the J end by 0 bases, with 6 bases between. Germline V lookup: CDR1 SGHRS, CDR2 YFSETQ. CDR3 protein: CASSLGSVNTEAFF. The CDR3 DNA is TGCGCCAGCAGCTTGGGTTCCGTGAACACTGAAGCTTTCTTT.

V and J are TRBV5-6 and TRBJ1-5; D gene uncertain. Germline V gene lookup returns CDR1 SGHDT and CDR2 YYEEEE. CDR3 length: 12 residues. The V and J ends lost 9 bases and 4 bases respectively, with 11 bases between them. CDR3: CATNRFNQPQHF. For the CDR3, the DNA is TGTGCCACAAACAGATTTAATCAGCCCCAGCATTTT.

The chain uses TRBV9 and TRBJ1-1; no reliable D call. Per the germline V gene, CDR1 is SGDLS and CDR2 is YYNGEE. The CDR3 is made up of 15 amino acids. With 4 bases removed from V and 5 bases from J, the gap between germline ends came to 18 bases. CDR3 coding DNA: TGTGCCAGCAGCCCATCCCCGGTGGCAGCGACTGAAGCTTTCTTT. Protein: CASSPSPVAATEAFF.

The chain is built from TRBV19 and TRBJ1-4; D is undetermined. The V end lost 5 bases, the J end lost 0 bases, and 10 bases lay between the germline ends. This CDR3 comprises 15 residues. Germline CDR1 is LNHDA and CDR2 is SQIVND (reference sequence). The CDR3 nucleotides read TGTGCCAGTAGTGAGGGAGGAGCAACTAATGAAAAACTGTTTTTT. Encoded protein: CASSEGGATNEKLFF.

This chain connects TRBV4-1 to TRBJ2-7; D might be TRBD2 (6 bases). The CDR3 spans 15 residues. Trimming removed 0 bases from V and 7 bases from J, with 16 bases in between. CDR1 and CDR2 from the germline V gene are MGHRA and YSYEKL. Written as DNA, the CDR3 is TGCGCCAGCAGCCAAGATACCGGGCGGGGTAGGGAGCAGTACTTC. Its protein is CASSQDTGRGREQYF.

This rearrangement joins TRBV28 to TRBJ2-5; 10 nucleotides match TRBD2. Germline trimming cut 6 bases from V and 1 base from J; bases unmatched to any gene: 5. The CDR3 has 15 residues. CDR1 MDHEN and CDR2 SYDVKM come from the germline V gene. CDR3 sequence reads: CASSTSGTVQETQYF. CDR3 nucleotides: TGTGCCAGCAGCACTAGCGGGACTGTCCAAGAGACCCAGTACTTC.